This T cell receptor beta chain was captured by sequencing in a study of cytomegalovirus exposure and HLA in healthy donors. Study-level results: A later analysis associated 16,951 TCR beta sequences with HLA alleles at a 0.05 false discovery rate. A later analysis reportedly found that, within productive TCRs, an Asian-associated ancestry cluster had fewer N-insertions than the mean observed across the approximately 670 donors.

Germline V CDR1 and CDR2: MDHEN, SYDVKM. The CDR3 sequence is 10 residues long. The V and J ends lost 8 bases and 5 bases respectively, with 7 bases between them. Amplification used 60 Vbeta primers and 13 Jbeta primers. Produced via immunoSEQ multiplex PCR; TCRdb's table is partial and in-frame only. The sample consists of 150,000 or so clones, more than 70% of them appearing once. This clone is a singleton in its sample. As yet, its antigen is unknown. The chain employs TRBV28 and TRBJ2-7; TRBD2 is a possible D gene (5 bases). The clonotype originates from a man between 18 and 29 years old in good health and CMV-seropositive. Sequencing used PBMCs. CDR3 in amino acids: CASGRDEQYF. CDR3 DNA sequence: TGTGCCAGCGGGCGGGACGAGCAGTACTTC. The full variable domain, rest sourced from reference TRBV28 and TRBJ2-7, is DVKVTQSSRYLVKRTGEKVFLECVQDMDHENMFWYRQDPGLGLRLIYFSYDVKMKEKGDIPEGYSVSREKKERFSLILESASTNQTSMYLCASGRDEQYFGPGTRLTVT.